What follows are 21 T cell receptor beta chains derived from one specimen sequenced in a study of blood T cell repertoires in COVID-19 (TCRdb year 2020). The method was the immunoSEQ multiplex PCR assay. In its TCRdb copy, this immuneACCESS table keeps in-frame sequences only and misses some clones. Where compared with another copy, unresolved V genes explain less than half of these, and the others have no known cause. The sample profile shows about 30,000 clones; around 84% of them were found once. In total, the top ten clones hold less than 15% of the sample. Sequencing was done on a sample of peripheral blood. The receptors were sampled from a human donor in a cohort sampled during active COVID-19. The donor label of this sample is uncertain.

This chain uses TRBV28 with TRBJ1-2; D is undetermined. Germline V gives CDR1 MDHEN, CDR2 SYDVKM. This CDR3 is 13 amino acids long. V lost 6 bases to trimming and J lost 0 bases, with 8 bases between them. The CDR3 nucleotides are TGTGCCAGCAGATCCGGAGCTAACTATGGCTACACCTTC. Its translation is CASRSGANYGYTF.

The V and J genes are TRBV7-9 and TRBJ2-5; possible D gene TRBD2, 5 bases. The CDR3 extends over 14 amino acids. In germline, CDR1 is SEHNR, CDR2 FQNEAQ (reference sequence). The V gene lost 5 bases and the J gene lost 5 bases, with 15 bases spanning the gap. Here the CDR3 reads CASSSRERLETQYF. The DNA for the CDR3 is TGTGCCAGCAGCAGCCGGGAACGTCTGGAGACCCAGTACTTC.

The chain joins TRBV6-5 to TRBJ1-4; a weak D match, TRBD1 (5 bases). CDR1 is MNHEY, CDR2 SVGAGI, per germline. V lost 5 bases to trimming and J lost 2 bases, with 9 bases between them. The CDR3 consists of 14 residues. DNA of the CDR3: TGTGCCAGCAGTAAGGGACTGACTAATGAAAAACTGTTTTTT. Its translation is CASSKGLTNEKLFF.

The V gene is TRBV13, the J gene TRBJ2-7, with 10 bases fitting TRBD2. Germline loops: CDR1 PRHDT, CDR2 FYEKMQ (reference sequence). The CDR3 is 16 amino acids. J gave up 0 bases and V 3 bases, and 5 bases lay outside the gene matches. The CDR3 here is CASSFSGRVSSYEQYF. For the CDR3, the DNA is TGTGCCAGCAGCTTCAGCGGGAGGGTTAGCTCCTACGAGCAGTACTTC. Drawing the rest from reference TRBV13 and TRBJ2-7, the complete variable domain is AAGVIQSPRHLIKEKRETATLKCYPIPRHDTVYWYQQGPGQDPQFLISFYEKMQSDKGSIPDRFSAQQFSDYHSELNMSSLELGDSALYFCASSFSGRVSSYEQYFGPGTRLTVT.

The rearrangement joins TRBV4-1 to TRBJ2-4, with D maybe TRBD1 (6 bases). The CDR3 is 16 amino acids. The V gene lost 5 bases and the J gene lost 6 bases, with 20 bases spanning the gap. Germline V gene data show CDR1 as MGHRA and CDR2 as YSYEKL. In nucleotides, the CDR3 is TGCGCCAGCAGCAACAGCATTGTCAGGGGAATAAACATTCAGTACTTC. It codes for CASSNSIVRGINIQYF.

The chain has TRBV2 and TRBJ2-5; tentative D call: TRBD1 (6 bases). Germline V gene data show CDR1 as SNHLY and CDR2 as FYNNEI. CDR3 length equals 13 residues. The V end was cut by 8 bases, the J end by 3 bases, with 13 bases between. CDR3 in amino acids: CASEGERKETQYF. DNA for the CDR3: TGTGCCAGCGAGGGGGAGAGAAAAGAGACCCAGTACTTC.

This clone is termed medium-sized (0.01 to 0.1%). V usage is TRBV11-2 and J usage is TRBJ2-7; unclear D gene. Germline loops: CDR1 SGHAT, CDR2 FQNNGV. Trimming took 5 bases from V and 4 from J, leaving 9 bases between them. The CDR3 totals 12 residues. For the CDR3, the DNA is TGTGCCAGCAGCCCCACGGGTTACGAGCAGTACTTC. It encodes CASSPTGYEQYF.

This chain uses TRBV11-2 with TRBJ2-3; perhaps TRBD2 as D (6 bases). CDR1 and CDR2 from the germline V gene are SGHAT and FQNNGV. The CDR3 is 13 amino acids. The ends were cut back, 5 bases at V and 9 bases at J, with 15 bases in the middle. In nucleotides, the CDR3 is TGTGCCAGCAGCACCAGACTAGTAGAAACGCAGTATTTT. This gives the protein CASSTRLVETQYF.

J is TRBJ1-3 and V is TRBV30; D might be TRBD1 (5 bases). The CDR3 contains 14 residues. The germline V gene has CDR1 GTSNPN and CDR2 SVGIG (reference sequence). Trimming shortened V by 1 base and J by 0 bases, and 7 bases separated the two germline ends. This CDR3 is CAWSGGSSGNTIYF. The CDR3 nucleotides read TGTGCCTGGAGTGGGGGCAGCTCTGGAAACACCATATATTTT. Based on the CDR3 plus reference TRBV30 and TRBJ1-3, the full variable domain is SQTIHQWPATLVQPVGSPLSLECTVEGTSNPNLYWYRQAAGRGLQLLFYSVGIGQISSEVPQNLSASRPQDRQFILSSKKLLLSDSGFYLCAWSGGSSGNTIYFGEGSWLTVV.

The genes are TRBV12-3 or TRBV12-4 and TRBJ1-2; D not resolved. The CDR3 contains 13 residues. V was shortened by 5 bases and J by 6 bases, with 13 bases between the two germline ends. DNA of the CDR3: TGTGCCAGCAGTAACTTGCGGGGAAATGGCTACACCTTC. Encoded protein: CASSNLRGNGYTF.

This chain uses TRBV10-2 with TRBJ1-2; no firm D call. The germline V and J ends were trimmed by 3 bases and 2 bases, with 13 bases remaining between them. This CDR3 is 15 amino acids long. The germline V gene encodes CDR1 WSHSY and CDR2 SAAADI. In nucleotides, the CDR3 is TGCGCCAGCAGTGATCCCCCTAGCTTGAACTATGGCTACACCTTC. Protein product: CASSDPPSLNYGYTF.

CDR3: CASSVVGGAQFF. CDR3 nucleotides: TGTGCCAGCAGCGTAGTGGGAGGGGCGCAGTTCTTC. This chain connects TRBV9 to TRBJ2-1, with TRBD2 matching 7 bases. J was trimmed by 12 bases and V by 0 bases; bases with no gene match: 3. The V gene's germline CDR1 is SGDLS and CDR2 YYNGEE. CDR3 length: 12 residues.

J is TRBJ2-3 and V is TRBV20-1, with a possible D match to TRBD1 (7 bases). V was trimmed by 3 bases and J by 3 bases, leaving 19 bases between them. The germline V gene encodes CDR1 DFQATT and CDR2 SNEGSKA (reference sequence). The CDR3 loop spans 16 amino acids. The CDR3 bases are TGCAGTGCTAGTGCCGGTTTGACAGGGAGGACAGATACGCAGTATTTT. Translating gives CSASAGLTGRTDTQYF.

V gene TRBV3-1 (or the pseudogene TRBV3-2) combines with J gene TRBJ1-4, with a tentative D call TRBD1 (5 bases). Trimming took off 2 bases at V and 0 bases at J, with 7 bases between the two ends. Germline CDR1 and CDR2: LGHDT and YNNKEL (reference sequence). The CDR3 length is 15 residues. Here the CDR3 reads CASSQQGATNEKLFF. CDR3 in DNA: TGTGCCAGCAGCCAACAGGGCGCAACTAATGAAAAACTGTTTTTT.

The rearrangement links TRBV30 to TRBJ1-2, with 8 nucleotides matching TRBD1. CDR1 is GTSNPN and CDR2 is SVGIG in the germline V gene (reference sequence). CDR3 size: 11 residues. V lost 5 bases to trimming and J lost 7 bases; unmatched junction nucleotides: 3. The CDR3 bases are TGTGCCTGGGGGACAGGAGGTGGCTACACCTTC. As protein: CAWGTGGGYTF.

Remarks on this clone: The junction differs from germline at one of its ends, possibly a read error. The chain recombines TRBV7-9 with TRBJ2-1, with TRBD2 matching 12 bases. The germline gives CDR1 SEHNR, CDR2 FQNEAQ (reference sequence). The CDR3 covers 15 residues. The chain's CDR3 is CASSLAGGPGNEQFF. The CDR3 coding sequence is TGTGCCAGCAGCCTAGCGGGAGGGCCGGGCAATGAGCAGTTCTTC.

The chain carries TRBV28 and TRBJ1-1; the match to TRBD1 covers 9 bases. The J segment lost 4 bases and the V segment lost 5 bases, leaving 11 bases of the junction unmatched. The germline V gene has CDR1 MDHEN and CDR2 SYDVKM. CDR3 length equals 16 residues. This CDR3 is CASSPLQGAISTEAFF. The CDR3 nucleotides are TGTGCCAGCAGTCCTTTACAGGGGGCTATTAGCACTGAAGCTTTCTTT.

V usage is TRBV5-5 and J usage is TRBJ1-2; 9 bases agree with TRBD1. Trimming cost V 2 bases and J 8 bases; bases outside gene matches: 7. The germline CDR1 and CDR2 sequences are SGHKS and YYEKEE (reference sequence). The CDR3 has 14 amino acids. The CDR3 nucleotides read TGTGCCAGCAGCTTTTCGGGACAGGGTGAGGGCTACACCTTC. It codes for CASSFSGQGEGYTF. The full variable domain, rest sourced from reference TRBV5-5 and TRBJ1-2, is DAGVTQSPTHLIKTRGQQVTLRCSPISGHKSVSWYQQVLGQGPQFIFQYYEKEERGRGNFPDRFSARQFPNYSSELNVNALLLGDSALYLCASSFSGQGEGYTFGSGTRLTVV.

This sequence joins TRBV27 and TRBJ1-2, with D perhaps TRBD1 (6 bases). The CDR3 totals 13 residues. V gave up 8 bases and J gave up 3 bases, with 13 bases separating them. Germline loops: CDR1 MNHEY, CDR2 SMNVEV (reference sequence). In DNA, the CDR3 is TGTGCCAGCGGCTCAGGGGCAGACTATGGCTACACCTTC. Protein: CASGSGADYGYTF.

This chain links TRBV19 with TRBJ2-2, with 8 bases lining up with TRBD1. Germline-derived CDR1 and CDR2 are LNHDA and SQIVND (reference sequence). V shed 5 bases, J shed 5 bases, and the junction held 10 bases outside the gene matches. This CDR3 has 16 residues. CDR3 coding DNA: TGTGCCAGTAGTCAGACCGGGACAGGAGGTACCGGGGAGCTGTTTTTT. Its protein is CASSQTGTGGTGELFF.

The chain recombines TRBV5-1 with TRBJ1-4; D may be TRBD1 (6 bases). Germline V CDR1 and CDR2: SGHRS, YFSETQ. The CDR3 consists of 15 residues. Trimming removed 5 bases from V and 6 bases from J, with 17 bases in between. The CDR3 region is CASSSGAGAYEKLFF. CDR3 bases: TGCGCCAGCAGTTCCGGGGCGGGGGCTTATGAAAAACTGTTTTTT.